This section outlines one T cell receptor (beta chain) sequence together with its context. Its antigen is undetermined. This entry comes from a study of CD4+ T cells in melanoma. This table comes from immunoSEQ multiplex PCR, and its TCRdb copy is limited to in-frame clones, with some not included. The sample has some 15,000 clones, 60% to 70% seen once; the top ten hold roughly 15%. Study-wide points: Diverse differentiation states were reported for melanoma neoantigen-specific CD4+ T cells. CD8+ T cell, macrophage and B cell function reportedly correlated with neoantigen-specific CD4+ T cells.

The sequenced sample consisted of cells from a culture (not recorded whether cultured in vitro). The receptor was isolated from a human donor with melanoma.

The CDR3 DNA is TGTGCCAGCAGACCTTTTCTCCAGCGGGAGAACACCGGGGAGCTGTTTTTT. This sequence encodes CASRPFLQRENTGELFF. The gene calls are TRBV11-2 and TRBJ2-2; 7 nucleotides match TRBD2. Germline lookup yields CDR1 SGHAT and CDR2 FQNNGV. The CDR3 spans 17 residues. J gave up 1 base and V 6 bases, and 11 bases lay outside the gene matches.